These 23 T cell receptor beta chains share one sample of origin, sequenced in a study of blood T cells in healthy people across ages. For the second PCR, which ran for 7 to 11 cycles, a sample-barcoded 5' primer and a J-beta primer mix were used. TCRdb redid the calling of the 5' RACE reads with MiXCR, one entry per CDR3 protein. The data contain approximately 790,000 distinct CDR3 sequences, 60% to 80% of them seen just once; the ten biggest clones take up 25% to 35%. Sequencing was done on a sample of blood. The receptors shown here come from a man aged 30-40 years in good health.

This chain joins TRBV20-1 and TRBJ1-2; D remains ambiguous. The CDR3 runs to 10 residues. Looked up from germline, CDR1 is DFQATT and CDR2 is SNEGSKA (reference sequence). Trimming pared 2 bases from V and 6 bases from J, leaving 4 bases between. The CDR3 DNA reads TGCAGTGCTAGATTGGATGGCTACACCTTC. Translation gives CSARLDGYTF.

A few counts support this clonotype. The rearrangement uses TRBV24-1 and TRBJ2-1; D gene ambiguous. Trimming shortened V by 7 bases and J by 6 bases, and 15 bases separated the two germline ends. The CDR3 covers 14 residues. Germline assignment: CDR1 KGHDR and CDR2 SFDVKD. CDR3 bases: TGTGCCACCAGGGATGACCGGACCGGCAATGAGCAGTTCTTC. Its protein product is CATRDDRTGNEQFF.

The chain links TRBV20-1 to TRBJ1-5; D unresolved. Trimming stripped 4 bases from V and 0 bases from J, with 10 bases between. The CDR3 covers 14 residues. Germline V gene data show CDR1 as DFQATT and CDR2 as SNEGSKA (reference sequence). CDR3 in DNA: TGCAGTGCTAATGAAGTAAATAGCAATCAGCCCCAGCATTTT. Its translation is CSANEVNSNQPQHF.

The chain employs TRBV14 and TRBJ2-5; D not resolved. Trimming took 0 bases from V and 7 from J, leaving 6 bases between them. This CDR3 has 12 amino acids. CDR1 and CDR2 from the germline V gene are SGHDN and FVKESK. Written as DNA, the CDR3 is TGTGCCAGCAGCCAAGATATACGGACCCAGTACTTC. Translated: CASSQDIRTQYF.

The genes are TRBV24-1 and TRBJ2-1, with 7 bases matching TRBD2. The length of the CDR3 is 14 residues. Germline lookup yields CDR1 KGHDR and CDR2 SFDVKD. The trim removed 8 bases at V and 1 base at J, leaving 4 bases unmatched. DNA of the CDR3: TGTGCCACCAAAGGAGCGGGGTCCTACAATGAGCAGTTCTTC. It specifies CATKGAGSYNEQFF.

The J gene is TRBJ2-1, the V gene TRBV7-2, with D tentatively TRBD2 (5 bases). Trimming cost V 4 bases and J 0 bases, with 10 bases left between them. The CDR3 totals 15 residues. Germline V gives CDR1 SGHTA, CDR2 FQGNSA. In DNA, the CDR3 is TGTGCCAGCAGCTCAGCGGAGAGCTCCTACAATGAGCAGTTCTTC. Its protein product is CASSSAESSYNEQFF.

This clonotype was picked up one time. The V gene is TRBV15, the J gene TRBJ2-4, with TRBD1 matching over 7 bases. This CDR3 spans 14 amino acids. V was pared by 1 base and J by 13 bases, with 10 bases of the junction left unmatched. Germline-derived CDR1 and CDR2 are LNHNV and YYDKDF (reference sequence). The DNA of the CDR3 is TGTGCCACCAGCAGAGGGACAGGAAAAGGGGAGCAGTACTTC. Amino acids: CATSRGTGKGEQYF.

The chain carries TRBV10-3 and TRBJ2-5; 11 nucleotides align to TRBD2. Germline V gene sequence: CDR1 ENHRY, CDR2 SYGVKD. The V segment lost 5 bases and the J segment 11 bases; nucleotides outside the gene matches: 10. This CDR3 region has 14 residues. The CDR3 DNA reads TGTGCCATCAGTCCGGGACTAGCGGACAATGAGCAGTACTTC. It is translated as CAISPGLADNEQYF.

V gene TRBV20-1 combines with J gene TRBJ2-5; weak D call: TRBD1 (6 bases). V lost 4 bases and J lost 2, with 8 bases in between. There are 12 residues in the CDR3. CDR1 is DFQATT, CDR2 SNEGSKA, per germline (reference sequence). DNA for the CDR3: TGCAGTGCTAATGGACAGCAAGAGACCCAGTACTTC. Its translation is CSANGQQETQYF.

This chain uses TRBV4-2 with TRBJ2-7, with 11 nucleotides matching TRBD2. The CDR3 is 17 amino acids. Per the germline V gene, CDR1 is LGHNA and CDR2 is YNFKEQ. Germline trimming cut 1 base from V and 2 bases from J; bases unmatched to any gene: 7. In DNA, the CDR3 is TGTGCCAGCAGCCAAGTTACTAGCGGGGGAGCCACCTACGAGCAGTACTTC. Amino acids: CASSQVTSGGATYEQYF.

V usage is TRBV24-1 and J usage is TRBJ2-3, with 10 bases matching TRBD2. Germline CDR1 reads KGHDR; CDR2 reads SFDVKD. The J segment lost 1 base and the V segment lost 1 base, leaving 19 bases of the junction unmatched. The CDR3 consists of 22 residues. CDR3 protein: CATSDFGLAGEGERGGTDTQYF. DNA of the CDR3: TGTGCCACCAGTGATTTTGGGCTAGCGGGGGAGGGGGAGCGAGGAGGCACAGATACGCAGTATTTT.

This sequence joins TRBV4-3 and TRBJ2-3; possibly TRBD2 for D (6 bases). The CDR3 totals 15 residues. The germline V and J ends were trimmed by 8 bases and 1 base, with 16 bases remaining between them. The germline gives CDR1 LGHNA, CDR2 YSLEER. The CDR3 region is CASGLGASGTDTQYF. The CDR3 nucleotides are TGCGCCAGCGGTTTAGGGGCTAGCGGCACAGATACGCAGTATTTT.

This clonotype was seen many times. The CDR3 sequence is CASSKDSFQETQYF. In DNA form, the CDR3 reads TGTGCCAGCAGCAAGGACAGTTTCCAAGAGACCCAGTACTTC. The chain carries TRBV6-2 or TRBV6-3 and TRBJ2-5; a weak D match, TRBD1 (6 bases). Germline CDR1 MNHEY, CDR2 SVGEGT. The CDR3 length is 14 residues. Trimming shortened V by 6 bases and J by 1 base, and 12 bases separated the two germline ends.

The chain is built from TRBV29-1 and TRBJ2-5; 11 bases align to TRBD2. Trimming cost V 6 bases and J 11 bases; bases outside gene matches: 14. The CDR3 is 14 residues long. CDR1 and CDR2 (germline): SQVTM, ANQGSEA. The CDR3 DNA sequence: TGCAGCGTCTCCCGGCTAGCGGGGGGCCATGAGCAGTACTTC. Translation: CSVSRLAGGHEQYF. Full variable domain (missing parts from reference TRBV29-1 and TRBJ2-5): SAVISQKPSRDICQRGTSLTIQCQVDSQVTMMFWYRQQPGQSLTLIATANQGSEATYESGFVIDKFPISRPNLTFSTLTVSNMSPEDSSIYLCSVSRLAGGHEQYFGPGTRLLVL.

The V gene is TRBV20-1, the J gene TRBJ2-7; TRBD2 is a possible D gene (6 bases). CDR1 is DFQATT and CDR2 is SNEGSKA in the germline V gene (reference sequence). This CDR3 region has 13 residues. The V and J ends lost 1 base and 0 bases respectively, with 7 bases between them. The CDR3 reads CSARGGVSYEQYF. DNA of the CDR3: TGCAGTGCTAGAGGCGGGGTCTCCTACGAGCAGTACTTC.

The chain links TRBV9 to TRBJ1-1; 10 bases fit TRBD1. Germline values: CDR1 SGDLS, CDR2 YYNGEE. The junction had 7 bases not matched to a gene; V was cut back by 4 bases and J by 4 bases. CDR3 length: 15 amino acids. Here the CDR3 DNA reads TGTGCCAGCAGCACCAGACAGGGGGCTTTCACTGAAGCTTTCTTT. Protein product: CASSTRQGAFTEAFF. Full variable domain (remainder filled in from reference TRBV9 and TRBJ1-1): DSGVTQTPKHLITATGQRVTLRCSPRSGDLSVYWYQQSLDQGLQFLIQYYNGEERAKGNILERFSAQQFPDLHSELNLSSLELGDSALYFCASSTRQGAFTEAFFGQGTRLTVV.

This clonotype has a handful of counts. The rearrangement links TRBV25-1 to TRBJ1-3; D is unresolved. V lost 3 bases and J lost 7, with 19 bases in between. This CDR3 has 16 amino acids. Germline CDR1 reads MGHDK; CDR2 reads SYGVNS. CDR3 residues: CASSEARAEYGNTIYF. CDR3 in DNA: TGTGCCAGCAGTGAGGCACGGGCAGAATATGGGAACACCATATATTTT.

The chain recombines TRBV25-1 with TRBJ2-1, with 7 bases lining up with TRBD2. The CDR3 totals 14 residues. The germline V gene has CDR1 MGHDK and CDR2 SYGVNS. V lost 3 bases and J lost 4; bases outside the gene matches: 3. CDR3 DNA: TGTGCCAGCAGTGAGGGGGGGGTATACAATGAGCAGTTCTTC. Translating it yields CASSEGGVYNEQFF.

The V and J genes are TRBV20-1 and TRBJ2-3, with 7 bases identical to TRBD2. The CDR3 is 14 amino acids. CDR1 DFQATT and CDR2 SNEGSKA come from the germline V gene (reference sequence). V lost 3 bases and J lost 3; bases outside the gene matches: 6. This CDR3 is CSASSGEVTDTQYF. The CDR3 DNA follows: TGCAGTGCTAGCAGCGGGGAGGTAACAGATACGCAGTATTTT.

The chain uses TRBV27 and TRBJ2-7; D is perhaps TRBD1 or TRBD2 (5 bases each). The CDR3 length is 16 residues. CDR1 and CDR2 (germline): MNHEY, SMNVEV (reference sequence). The V and J ends lost 5 bases and 3 bases respectively, with 20 bases between them. The CDR3 DNA reads as TGTGCCAGCAGTCAAACTCCTCGGGGCGCATACTACGAGCAGTACTTC. Translation: CASSQTPRGAYYEQYF.

J is TRBJ2-3 and V is TRBV12-3 or TRBV12-4; no clear D. Trimming took off 4 bases at V and 5 bases at J, with 7 bases between the two ends. The CDR3 consists of 12 residues. CDR3 sequence reads: CASSYYGDTQYF. DNA for the CDR3: TGTGCCAGCAGTTACTACGGAGATACGCAGTATTTT.

The V and J genes are TRBV14 and TRBJ2-7, with D unresolved. Trimming shortened V by 5 bases and J by 2 bases, and 13 bases separated the two germline ends. Germline CDR1 SGHDN, CDR2 FVKESK. The CDR3 is made up of 14 amino acids. The CDR3 nucleotides are TGTGCCAGCAGCTCCTGGACGGACCCCTACGAGCAGTACTTC. This encodes CASSSWTDPYEQYF.

There are a few counts of this clonotype. The rearrangement joins TRBV20-1 to TRBJ2-1, with D possibly TRBD2 on 5 matching bases. Between the trimmed V and J ends, which lost 0 bases and 4 bases, there was a span of 13 bases. Germline-derived CDR1 and CDR2 are DFQATT and SNEGSKA (reference sequence). CDR3 length equals 15 residues. The CDR3 region is CSARDRAGGYNEQFF. CDR3 nucleotides: TGCAGTGCTAGAGATCGGGCAGGAGGATACAATGAGCAGTTCTTC.